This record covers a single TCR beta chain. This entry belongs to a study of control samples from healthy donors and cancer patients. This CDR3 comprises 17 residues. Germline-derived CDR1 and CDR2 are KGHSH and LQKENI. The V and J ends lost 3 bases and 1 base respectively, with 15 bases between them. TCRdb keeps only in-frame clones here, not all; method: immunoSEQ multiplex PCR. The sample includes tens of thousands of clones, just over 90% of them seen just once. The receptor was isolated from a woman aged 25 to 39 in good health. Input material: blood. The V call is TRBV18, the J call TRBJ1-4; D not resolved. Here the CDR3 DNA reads TGTGCCAGCTCACCGGCGCCGGGGAGACGAACTAATGAAAAACTGTTTTTT. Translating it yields CASSPAPGRRTNEKLFF.